These T cell receptor beta chains were read from a single sample in a study of blood T cell repertoires in COVID-19. Libraries were prepared by immunoSEQ multiplex PCR; TCRdb keeps only in-frame clonotypes and omits some of them. The sample comprises 200,000 to 250,000 clones, 80% to 90% of which are singletons, and 15% to 20% rests with the top ten. Source material: peripheral blood. These receptors all stem from a woman aged 80 or over with active or convalescent COVID-19. Both conserved end residues are part of each CDR3. The D gene is left open where the match is weak. Clone size is given for some rows only: seen once, a few or many times, or a class if the clone is expanded.

D gene | clone size | J gene | V gene | CDR3 DNA | CDR3 protein
NA | NA | TRBJ2-5 | TRBV28 | TGTGCCAGTGGCGGGGTGGCGGAGACCCAGTACTTC | CASGGVAETQYF
TRBD2 | NA | TRBJ2-7 | TRBV6-5 | TGTGCCAGCAGTCTAGGGACTAGCGAGACCTACGAGCAGTACTTC | CASSLGTSETYEQYF
TRBD2 | NA | TRBJ2-3 | TRBV7-2 | TGTGCCAGCAGCTTAGCTGGGACTAGGGACACAGATACGCAGTATTTT | CASSLAGTRDTDTQYF
NA | NA | TRBJ1-1 | TRBV4-3 | TGCGCCAGCAGCCAAGATAGGAGGGAAGCTTTCTTT | CASSQDRREAFF
NA | NA | TRBJ2-7 | TRBV2 | TGTGCCAGCATAGGAGGAATCTCCTACGAGCAGTACTTC | CASIGGISYEQYF
TRBD1 | NA | TRBJ1-1 | TRBV19 | TGTGCCACTCAAGGGGGCTCATTGGGGACTGAAGCTTTCTTT | CATQGGSLGTEAFF
NA | NA | TRBJ2-7 | TRBV19 | TGTGCCAGTAGTATTAGGGACACATCCTACGAGCAGTACTTC | CASSIRDTSYEQYF
NA | few | TRBJ1-4 | TRBV7-9 | TGTGCCAGCAGCTCACTAACTGAAAAACTGTTTTTT | CASSSLTEKLFF
NA | NA | TRBJ2-7 | TRBV11-2 | TGTGCCAGTAGCTTACGACTCTCATCTTACGAGCAGTACTTC | CASSLRLSSYEQYF
NA | NA | TRBJ1-5 | TRBV5-6 | TGTGCCAGCAGCTTGAACAGCCGGGATACGCAGCCCCAGCATTTT | CASSLNSRDTQPQHF
TRBD1 | NA | TRBJ1-4 | TRBV10-3 | TGTGCCATCGCTCCAGGGGGAGAAAAACTGTTTTTT | CAIAPGGEKLFF
TRBD1 | NA | TRBJ1-2 | TRBV5-5 | TGTGCCAGCAGCGCCGGACAGGGGGCGAACTATGGCTACACCTTC | CASSAGQGANYGYTF
NA | NA | TRBJ1-2 | TRBV27 | TGTGCCAGCAGCAGCTCCAGGGGAGGGGCGGATGGCTACACCTTC | CASSSSRGGADGYTF
NA | NA | TRBJ2-1 | TRBV5-1 | TGCGCCAGCAGCTTAGGGTTCGGAGCGGATGGCTTCTACAATGAGCAGTTCTTC | CASSLGFGADGFYNEQFF
NA | NA | TRBJ1-1 | TRBV5-1 | TGCGCCAGCAGCATCAGGGGTCACACTGAAGCTTTCTTT | CASSIRGHTEAFF
TRBD1 | few | TRBJ1-4 | TRBV4-1 | TGCGCCAGCAGCCAAGGACAGGGGGTGAATGAAAAACTGTTTTTT | CASSQGQGVNEKLFF
NA | once | TRBJ2-1 | TRBV9 | TGTGCCAGCAGCGTAGCAGGTAGCAATGAGCAGTTCTTC | CASSVAGSNEQFF
NA | NA | TRBJ1-1 | TRBV2 | TGTGCCAGCAGTCGGAACACTGAAGCTTTCTTT | CASSRNTEAFF
TRBD2 | once | TRBJ2-7 | TRBV7-3 | TGTGCCAGCAGCTCGGGACTAGCGGGAGTGTACGAGCAGTACTTC | CASSSGLAGVYEQYF
TRBD1 | NA | TRBJ2-1 | TRBV11-3 | TGTGCCAGCAGCTTGAGGGGGACAGGGGCTTCCTACAATGAGCAGTTCTTC | CASSLRGTGASYNEQFF
NA | NA | TRBJ2-2 | TRBV2 | TGTGCCAGCAGTGAAAATAGCGGGGAGCTGTTTTTT | CASSENSGELFF
NA | NA | TRBJ2-1 | TRBV7-3 | TGTGCCAGCAGCCGGACAGTTTACAATGAGCAGTTCTTC | CASSRTVYNEQFF
NA | NA | TRBJ1-3 | TRBV7-3 | TGTGCCAGCAGCTTAACGTTCGGCTCTGGAAACACCATATATTTT | CASSLTFGSGNTIYF
NA | once | TRBJ1-2 | TRBV11-2 | TGTGCCAGCAGCTTCCAGGGAAACTATGGCTACACCTTC | CASSFQGNYGYTF
TRBD2 | NA | TRBJ2-1 | TRBV27 | TGTGCCAGCAGTCCGGGACTAGATGGCAATGAGCAGTTCTTC | CASSPGLDGNEQFF
TRBD1 | NA | TRBJ1-1 | TRBV2 | TGTGCCAGCAGTGGGGGTGGGACAGGTAAGACTGAAGCTTTCTTT | CASSGGGTGKTEAFF
TRBD1 | NA | TRBJ1-2 | TRBV28 | TGTGCCGGCACCAATACAGGGGGCGAAGGCTACACCTTC | CAGTNTGGEGYTF
NA | NA | TRBJ1-1 | TRBV29-1 | TGCAGCGCCCAGGACAGCGCCTTGAACACTGAAGCTTTCTTT | CSAQDSALNTEAFF
NA | NA | TRBJ2-4 | TRBV11-2 | TGTGCCAGCAGCCCCCGAGGGCGGGAAAACATTCAGTACTTC | CASSPRGRENIQYF
NA | NA | TRBJ2-2 | TRBV4-2 | TGTGCCAGCAGCCTTGGGACTGCGAACACCGGGGAGCTGTTTTTT | CASSLGTANTGELFF
TRBD1 | NA | TRBJ1-6 | TRBV3-1/TRBV3-2 | TGTGCCAGCAGCCAAGATCGGCGGCAGGGGGTTTCACCCCTCCACTTT | CASSQDRRQGVSPLHF
NA | NA | TRBJ1-2 | TRBV12-3/TRBV12-4 | TGTGCCAGCAGCCGCTATGGCTACACCTTC | CASSRYGYTF
TRBD1 | NA | TRBJ1-1 | TRBV2 | TGTGCCAGCAGTGAAGGGGACAGGGGCCTTCAGAACACTGAAGCTTTCTTT | CASSEGDRGLQNTEAFF
NA | NA | TRBJ2-1 | TRBV5-3 | TGTGCCAGAAGCTTGGGACAGGTCTCCTACAATGAGCAGTTCTTC | CARSLGQVSYNEQFF
NA | NA | TRBJ2-5 | TRBV7-2 | TGTGCCAGCAGCTTGGCGCGGCAAGAGACCCAGTACTTC | CASSLARQETQYF
TRBD1 | once | TRBJ2-7 | TRBV30 | TGTGCCTGGAGTCCAGGGGGCGTCGAGCAGTACTTC | CAWSPGGVEQYF
NA | NA | TRBJ1-6 | TRBV19 | TGTGCCAGTAGTCCCCTACCACGGAGCTCCTATAATTCACCCCTCCACTTT | CASSPLPRSSYNSPLHF
TRBD1 | few | TRBJ2-7 | TRBV29-1 | TGCAGCGTTGGAAACAGGGGGACCCCCTACGAGCAGTACTTC | CSVGNRGTPYEQYF
NA | once | TRBJ2-1 | TRBV29-1 | TGCAGCGTTCGGGGGAGCTCCTACAATGAGCAGTTCTTC | CSVRGSSYNEQFF
NA | NA | TRBJ2-3 | TRBV7-7 | TGTGCCAGCAGCTTGTCAGGGTTGGGCACAGATACGCAGTATTTT | CASSLSGLGTDTQYF
NA | NA | TRBJ2-7 | TRBV3-1/TRBV3-2 | TGTGCCAGCAGCCAAGATTTCATTTTCAAGCAGTACTTC | CASSQDFIFKQYF
NA | NA | TRBJ2-7 | TRBV12-5 | TGTGCTAGTGGAATATCAACAGGGCTGGGGGAGCAGTACTTC | CASGISTGLGEQYF
TRBD1 | NA | TRBJ1-1 | TRBV7-3 | TGTGCCAGCAGCACAGGGGGCCCGGGTACTGAAGCTTTCTTT | CASSTGGPGTEAFF
NA | NA | TRBJ2-1 | TRBV2 | TGTGCCAGCACCCGAACAGGGGACTCCTCGGGGGAGCAGTTCTTC | CASTRTGDSSGEQFF
TRBD2 | NA | TRBJ2-3 | TRBV2 | TGTGCCAGCAGCCTTGGACTAGCGGGGGGCCTAGATACGCAGTATTTT | CASSLGLAGGLDTQYF
NA | NA | TRBJ1-1 | TRBV2 | TGTGCCAGCAGCGAACTACGGTCCGACACTGAAGCTTTCTTT | CASSELRSDTEAFF
NA | NA | TRBJ2-1 | TRBV11-3 | TGTGCCAGCAGCTTAAGCGCTAGTTCCGGCTCCTACAATGAGCAGTTCTTC | CASSLSASSGSYNEQFF
TRBD1 | once | TRBJ1-3 | TRBV5-3 | TGTGCCAGAAGCTTGAAGTTGGCCAAATTCGAGAGGACAGGGTCTGGAAACACCATATATTTT | CARSLKLAKFERTGSGNTIYF
NA | few | TRBJ2-3 | TRBV6-5 | TGTGCCAGCAGTTACTCTCAGGCTAGCCGGAGGGGTACGCAGTATTTT | CASSYSQASRRGTQYF
NA | NA | TRBJ1-1 | TRBV7-3 | TGTGCCAGCAGCTTAAACGGCAGGGGGAACACTGAAGCTTTCTTT | CASSLNGRGNTEAFF
NA | NA | TRBJ1-6 | TRBV9 | TGTGCCAGCAGCGTAGGAGTCCCCTCACCCCTCCACTTT | CASSVGVPSPLHF
NA | NA | TRBJ2-5 | TRBV28 | TGTGCCAGCAGACTGCAGGGTCAAGAGACCCAGTACTTC | CASRLQGQETQYF
TRBD2 | few | TRBJ2-1 | TRBV5-1 | TGCGCCAGCAGCTTGGCCTCCAGCGGGGGGGGGAATGAGCAGTTCTTC | CASSLASSGGGNEQFF
TRBD1 | few | TRBJ1-2 | TRBV18 | TGTGCCAGCTCACCCTCAGGACAGGGACGAGATGGCTACACCTTC | CASSPSGQGRDGYTF
NA | few | TRBJ1-5 | TRBV7-2 | TGTGCCAGCAGCTTAGCCGGGGGTAGCAATCAGCCCCAGCATTTT | CASSLAGGSNQPQHF